This T cell receptor (beta chain) was obtained from a study of blood T cell repertoires in COVID-19. Study-level information: The United States, Italy and Spain were the sources of the acute and convalescent COVID-19 samples. The analysed material was cDNA or gDNA that came from T cells, B-cell-depleted T cells, or PBMCs.

In the original analysis: Reference gene primers were amplified, and this amplification served to estimate nucleated cell counts. The table came from immunoSEQ multiplex PCR; TCRdb's copy has only in-frame clones and leaves some out. V, J and clone size are those of that table, while D and trimming were read from the DNA. Altogether about 80,000 clones are present, roughly four fifths being singletons, with the ten largest covering about a sixth. J lost 6 bases, V lost 6 bases, and 3 bases had no gene match. CDR1 and CDR2 (germline): MDHEN, SYDVKM. The CDR3 has 13 amino acids. V and J are TRBV28 and TRBJ2-2, with 8 bases fitting TRBD1. The source is a man aged 65-85 years with active or convalescent COVID-19. Sequencing used peripheral blood. The chain's CDR3 is CASSSQGAGELFF. DNA of the CDR3: TGTGCCAGCAGCTCACAGGGGGCCGGGGAGCTGTTTTTT.